The clone carrying this T cell receptor beta chain was found a few times. Its antigen is unknown. CDR1 is SGHTA, CDR2 FQGTGA, per germline. V lost 1 base and J lost 3, with 12 bases in between. The CDR3 extends over 15 amino acids. The data originate from a study of Graves' ophthalmopathy and Graves' hyperthyroidism. Study-wide points: Prediction of ophthalmopathy progression reached roughly 68% sensitivity and around 72% specificity.

Patients with other autoimmune diseases, uncontrolled infections, pregnancy or lactation were excluded. What supplied the PBMCs was approximately 10 ml of fresh peripheral blood. Amplification from RNA transcripts yielded the TCR beta CDR3 regions. HTBI-primed RT-PCR formed the first round, and a multiplex PCR formed the second. TCRdb independently ran MiXCR on the multiplex PCR reads; one entry per CDR3 protein. Found here are about 700,000 distinct CDR3 sequences, 40% of them singletons; the top ten hold 44%. Material for sequencing was peripheral blood. V is TRBV7-3 and J is TRBJ1-2, with a tentative D call TRBD1 (6 bases). This clonotype was obtained from an adult man with Graves' ophthalmopathy. This CDR3 is CASSLMGNRDYGYTF. The CDR3 DNA is TGTGCCAGCAGCTTAATGGGTAACAGGGACTATGGCTACACCTTC.